Each of the 25 T cell receptor beta chains below was sequenced from the same sample in a study of CXCR3-negative and CXCR3-positive naive CD8 T cells. The study's findings and limits: Naive CXCR3-positive cells had TRB CDR3s more hydrophobic than those of CXCR3-negative naive cells.

The antigens for these receptors are not known. Libraries were UMI-labeled 5' RACE TRB cDNA. Reprocessing the 5' RACE reads, TCRdb reports a single entry for every CDR3 protein and omits DNA. The clone table shows 60,000 to 65,000 distinct CDR3 sequences, with the ten largest holding approximately 0.8%. The sequenced sample was naive CXCR3+ CD8+ T cells from blood. Subset reported: CD45RO-CCR7+CD27+CD95- naive CD8+ T cells expressing CXCR3 (TNR3+). All receptors derive from a human donor in good health. Some clones in this sample may be carry-over from other donors' samples.

The chain employs TRBV27 and TRBJ2-7; TCRdb proposes TRBD2, but this gene call is untestable without DNA. The germline CDR1 and CDR2 sequences are MNHEY and SMNVEV (reference sequence). The CDR3 sequence is 14 residues long. The CDR3 reads CASSLSSSGPEQYF.

J is TRBJ1-1 and V is TRBV7-9. The CDR3 has 12 residues. The V gene's germline CDR1 is SEHNR and CDR2 FQNEAQ (reference sequence). The CDR3 spells CASSLRVGEAFF.

V usage is TRBV7-6 and J usage is TRBJ1-4; TCRdb calls TRBD1, which cannot be checked without DNA. The CDR3 consists of 15 residues. Germline V gene sequence: CDR1 SGHVS, CDR2 FNYEAQ. The CDR3 spells CASSHPGGTNEKLFF. Variable domain in full (rest from reference TRBV7-6 and TRBJ1-4): GAGVSQSPRYKVTKRGQDVALRCDPISGHVSLYWYRQALGQGPEFLTYFNYEAQQDKSGLPNDRFSAERPEGSISTLTIQRTEQRDSAMYRCASSHPGGTNEKLFFGSGTQLSVL.

CDR3: CASSALLRGGDTGELFF. The V call is TRBV2, the J call TRBJ2-2; with no DNA, the TCRdb D assignment of TRBD1 cannot be verified. The CDR3 has 17 amino acids. Germline CDR1 and CDR2: SNHLY and FYNNEI.

The rearrangement joins TRBV6-5 to TRBJ2-2; TCRdb gives TRBD1 as the D gene, but with no DNA this cannot be confirmed. The length of the CDR3 is 14 residues. Germline V gene data show CDR1 as MNHEY and CDR2 as SVGAGI. The chain's CDR3 is CASSTNGGAGELFF.

The chain links TRBV14 to TRBJ2-7; the D call of TRBD2 rests on TCRdb alone, since no DNA is present to check it. Germline CDR1 is SGHDN and CDR2 is FVKESK. This CDR3 comprises 17 residues. CDR3: CASSERAIVVYQYEQYF.

The rearrangement joins TRBV6-5 to TRBJ2-3; TCRdb lists TRBD2, though no DNA is available to test this call. CDR3 length: 15 amino acids. Per germline, CDR1 MNHEY and CDR2 SVGAGI. This CDR3 reads CASSRTSAPTDTQYF.

The rearrangement joins TRBV7-9 to TRBJ2-1; no DNA is available, so the TRBD2 call from TCRdb remains unchecked. Germline-derived CDR1 and CDR2 are SEHNR and FQNEAQ (reference sequence). The CDR3 covers 17 residues. The CDR3 loop is CASSLLVSVLRVGEQFF.

The chain joins TRBV15 to TRBJ2-5; TCRdb gives TRBD1 as the D gene, but with no DNA this cannot be confirmed. The germline gives CDR1 LNHNV, CDR2 YYDKDF (reference sequence). The CDR3 has 16 amino acids. CDR3 sequence: CATSMGQGPYQETQYF.

The chain combines TRBV18 with TRBJ2-7; TCRdb selects TRBD1, and the lack of DNA leaves this call unchecked. CDR3 length equals 16 residues. Germline CDR1 KGHSH, CDR2 LQKENI. CDR3: CASSPLNRVEDYEQYF.

The rearrangement uses TRBV29-1 and TRBJ2-1; TCRdb proposes TRBD1, but this gene call is untestable without DNA. This CDR3 comprises 12 residues. CDR1 and CDR2 (germline): SQVTM, ANQGSEA. The chain's CDR3 is CSVRQGTPDKFF.

The chain is built from TRBV9 and TRBJ2-3; lacking DNA, the TRBD2 call made by TCRdb goes unchecked. Germline V gene lookup returns CDR1 SGDLS and CDR2 YYNGEE. There are 14 residues in the CDR3. This CDR3 reads CASTASGETDTQYF.

V is TRBV4-3 and J is TRBJ2-7. From germline, CDR1 is LGHNA and CDR2 YSLEER. CDR3 length: 14 amino acids. CDR3 amino acids: CASSQDKGTYEQYF.

V usage is TRBV28 and J usage is TRBJ2-5; the TCRdb call, TRBD1, lacks DNA for checking. Germline CDR1 and CDR2: MDHEN and SYDVKM. CDR3 length: 12 amino acids. The CDR3 reads CASRGVQETQYF.

The chain couples TRBV25-1 to TRBJ2-7; there is no DNA to check the TCRdb D call of TRBD1. This CDR3 has 15 residues. Germline assignment: CDR1 MGHDK and CDR2 SYGVNS. The CDR3 reads CASSEYGDRRGEQYF.

V usage is TRBV12-3 or TRBV12-4 and J usage is TRBJ2-7; TCRdb calls TRBD1, which cannot be checked without DNA. The CDR3 has 13 residues. This CDR3 reads CASSFPGTYEQYF.

The rearrangement links TRBV27 to TRBJ2-4. The CDR3 sequence is 16 residues long. Germline loops: CDR1 MNHEY, CDR2 SMNVEV (reference sequence). The CDR3 spells CASTHPEALAKNIQYF.

The chain recombines TRBV4-2 with TRBJ2-1; with no DNA, the TCRdb D assignment of TRBD1 cannot be verified. The CDR3 totals 13 residues. The germline V gene encodes CDR1 LGHNA and CDR2 YNFKEQ. The CDR3 loop reads CASSPQGHNEQFF.

The V gene is TRBV7-9, the J gene TRBJ1-1; the D call of TRBD1 rests on TCRdb alone, since no DNA is present to check it. Per germline, CDR1 SEHNR and CDR2 FQNEAQ (reference sequence). There are 16 residues in the CDR3. The CDR3 region is CASSPPQAGTNTEAFF.

The CDR3 sequence: CATSFWALYEAFF. J is TRBJ1-1 and V is TRBV15. The CDR3 is 13 amino acids. Germline CDR1 is LNHNV and CDR2 is YYDKDF (reference sequence).

The chain couples TRBV11-2 to TRBJ1-1; TCRdb selects TRBD1, and the lack of DNA leaves this call unchecked. Germline V CDR1 and CDR2: SGHAT, FQNNGV. The CDR3 sequence is 19 residues long. CDR3: CASTLVLLPGHVSDSEAFF.

This chain links TRBV19 with TRBJ2-7; TCRdb reports TRBD2, a call that lacks DNA to check it against. The CDR3 contains 14 residues. Germline V gene data show CDR1 as LNHDA and CDR2 as SQIVND (reference sequence). The CDR3: CASSISGSYYEQYF.

The rearrangement joins TRBV28 to TRBJ1-5; TCRdb's assignment of TRBD1 cannot be checked, as there is no DNA. Germline-derived CDR1 and CDR2 are MDHEN and SYDVKM. The CDR3 is 14 amino acids. The chain's CDR3 is CASSRRGLRQPQHF. The entire variable domain, with the rest obtained from reference TRBV28 and TRBJ1-5, is as follows: DVKVTQSSRYLVKRTGEKVFLECVQDMDHENMFWYRQDPGLGLRLIYFSYDVKMKEKGDIPEGYSVSREKKERFSLILESASTNQTSMYLCASSRRGLRQPQHFGDGTRLSIL.

CDR3 in amino acids: CSVAVGNEQFF. The chain has TRBV29-1 and TRBJ2-1; TCRdb lists TRBD2, though no DNA is available to test this call. Germline loops: CDR1 SQVTM, CDR2 ANQGSEA. The CDR3 totals 11 residues.

V gene TRBV29-1 combines with J gene TRBJ2-3; TCRdb gives TRBD2 as the D gene, but with no DNA this cannot be confirmed. The CDR3 consists of 15 residues. Germline V CDR1 and CDR2: SQVTM, ANQGSEA. CDR3 residues: CSVGLAGGPADTQYF.